The 16 T cell receptor beta chains below come from one sample, sequenced in a study of Graves' ophthalmopathy and Graves' hyperthyroidism. Amplified TCR beta CDR3 regions were obtained using RNA transcripts as template. RT-PCR with HTBI primers came first, then second-round multiplex PCR. TCRdb re-derived calls from the multiplex PCR reads in MiXCR, one entry per CDR3 protein. The sample lists over a million distinct CDR3 sequences, about 38% occurring once. Sequencing was done on a sample of peripheral blood or thyroid tissue (not recorded which). The receptors stem from an adult man with Graves' hyperthyroidism.

In its sample, this clonotype was seen many times. The chain couples TRBV14 to TRBJ1-2; D call uncertain. In germline, CDR1 is SGHDN, CDR2 FVKESK. The CDR3 sequence is 14 residues long. V was trimmed by 0 bases and J by 8 bases, leaving 13 bases between them. The CDR3 sequence: CASSQETGWRGYTF. The CDR3 DNA follows: TGTGCCAGCAGCCAAGAAACGGGATGGAGAGGCTACACCTTC.

There are many counts of this clonotype. The genes are TRBV9 and TRBJ2-5; D may correspond to TRBD1 or TRBD2 (5 bases each). V was shortened by 0 bases and J by 3 bases, with 12 bases between the two germline ends. This CDR3 region has 15 residues. Germline lookup yields CDR1 SGDLS and CDR2 YYNGEE. As DNA, the CDR3 is TGTGCCAGCAGCGTAGAAGAGGGACCTGAAGAGACCCAGTACTTC. The encoded protein is CASSVEEGPEETQYF.

The rearrangement joins TRBV10-3 to TRBJ2-5, with no clear D. V gave up 3 bases and J gave up 4 bases, with 6 bases separating them. There are 12 residues in the CDR3. Germline V CDR1 and CDR2: ENHRY, SYGVKD. CDR3 sequence (DNA): TGTGCCATCAGTGAATACTCAGAGACCCAGTACTTC. Translated: CAISEYSETQYF.

Many counts were recorded for this clonotype. The rearrangement uses TRBV19 and TRBJ1-1, with 8 bases that match TRBD1. The CDR3 contains 14 residues. J lost 2 bases, V lost 5 bases, and 4 bases had no gene match. The V gene's germline CDR1 is LNHDA and CDR2 SQIVND (reference sequence). The CDR3 loop is CASSPQGVNTEAFF. CDR3 DNA: TGTGCCAGTAGTCCACAGGGGGTTAACACTGAAGCTTTCTTT.

This clonotype was detected ten times or more. In nucleotides, the CDR3 is TGTGCCAGTAGTCCACGCGGAGACGAAAAACTGTTTTTT. Translation gives CASSPRGDEKLFF. The rearrangement joins TRBV19 to TRBJ1-4; D is unresolved. This CDR3 is built from 13 residues. Germline values: CDR1 LNHDA, CDR2 SQIVND (reference sequence). Trimming stripped 5 bases from V and 8 bases from J, with 12 bases between.

J is TRBJ1-1 and V is TRBV5-1; D unclear. The length of the CDR3 is 13 residues. The germline gives CDR1 SGHRS, CDR2 YFSETQ. Between the trimmed V and J ends, which lost 3 bases and 4 bases, there was a span of 10 bases. Here the CDR3 reads CASSSRLSTEAFF. The CDR3 coding sequence is TGCGCCAGCAGCTCGCGACTGAGCACTGAAGCTTTCTTT.

A word on this clonotype: Germline and junction disagree at one end, which may indicate a read error. The chain carries TRBV10-2 and TRBJ2-7, with D maybe TRBD1 (5 bases). Germline-derived CDR1 and CDR2 are WSHSY and SAAADI. This CDR3 spans 14 amino acids. This CDR3 reads CASSQSSGAYGQYF. The CDR3 DNA reads TGCGCCAGCAGCCAGTCTAGTGGGGCCTACGGGCAGTACTTC.

The chain joins TRBV20-1 to TRBJ1-4; possibly TRBD1 for D (6 bases). CDR3 size: 13 residues. Germline V gene data show CDR1 as DFQATT and CDR2 as SNEGSKA (reference sequence). V lost 6 bases to trimming and J lost 8 bases, with 16 bases between them. DNA of the CDR3: TGCAGTGCCGCCCCCGGGACAAGAGAAAAACTGTTTTTT. This translates into CSAAPGTREKLFF.

V and J are TRBV7-9 and TRBJ1-2; no firm D call. V was pared by 2 bases and J by 8 bases, with 12 bases between. Germline V gene lookup returns CDR1 SEHNR and CDR2 FQNEAQ (reference sequence). The CDR3 length is 13 residues. The CDR3 nucleotides read TGTGCCAGCAGCTTACAGTTTGACCACGGCTACACCTTC. This gives the protein CASSLQFDHGYTF.

V usage is TRBV5-6 and J usage is TRBJ1-2; TRBD1 aligns across 7 bases. Trimming cost V 0 bases and J 3 bases; bases outside gene matches: 8. CDR1 SGHDT and CDR2 YYEEEE come from the germline V gene. The CDR3 extends over 16 amino acids. In nucleotides, the CDR3 is TGTGCCAGCAGCTTGGCCCAAACAGGGGCCCACTATGGCTACACCTTC. This gives the protein CASSLAQTGAHYGYTF.

The chain links TRBV10-2 to TRBJ2-3, with TRBD2 identical over 11 bases. The CDR3 covers 15 residues. Trimming at V came to 4 bases and at J to 4 bases, leaving 4 bases not matched to a gene. Looked up from germline, CDR1 is WSHSY and CDR2 is SAAADI. The DNA for the CDR3 is TGCGCCAGCAGTGGACTAGCGGGGATAGCAGATACGCAGTATTTT. Protein sequence: CASSGLAGIADTQYF.

This clonotype occurred many times. J is TRBJ2-7 and V is TRBV29-1; TRBD2 is a possible D gene (6 bases). Germline V gene data show CDR1 as SQVTM and CDR2 as ANQGSEA. The CDR3 spans 15 residues. The ends were cut back, 0 bases at V and 2 bases at J, with 14 bases in the middle. CDR3 sequence (DNA): TGCAGCGTTGAAGATGGAGGGAGGCCTGCCTACGAGCAGTACTTC. As protein: CSVEDGGRPAYEQYF.

Worth noting for this clonotype: A much larger clone differs by one base, so this may be a read error. The missing conserved phenylalanine or tryptophan at the end of this CDR3 makes a read error likely. The chain combines TRBV7-8 with TRBJ1-6; no clear D. CDR3 length equals 15 residues. From germline, CDR1 is SGHVS and CDR2 FQNEAQ. Trimming took 5 bases from V and 7 from J, leaving 15 bases between them. CDR3 in DNA: TGTGCCAGCAGCCAAAAGAATACCCCGAATTCACCCCTCCACCTT. Protein product: CASSQKNTPNSPLHL.

As to this clonotype: With a much larger clone just one base away, this may be a read error. The chain links TRBV20-1 to TRBJ2-5; 10 nucleotides align to TRBD2. There are 16 residues in the CDR3. From germline, CDR1 is DFQATT and CDR2 SNEGSKA (reference sequence). The chain's CDR3 is CSAGDQRGGRLETQYF. The DNA of the CDR3 is TGCAGTGCTGGAGATCAGCGGGGGGGCCGGTTAGAGACCCAGTACTTC.

There are a few counts of this clonotype. V usage is TRBV28 and J usage is TRBJ1-2; D is perhaps TRBD1 (5 bases). The CDR3 sequence is 14 residues long. Germline loops: CDR1 MDHEN, CDR2 SYDVKM. V was cut by 5 bases and J by 2 bases, with 12 bases left in between. CDR3 protein: CASSPRERNYGYTF. CDR3 in DNA: TGTGCCAGCAGTCCCAGGGAAAGGAACTATGGCTACACCTTC.

This chain joins TRBV15 and TRBJ2-7; 15 bases fit TRBD2. CDR1 is LNHNV, CDR2 YYDKDF, per germline (reference sequence). This CDR3 region has 16 residues. The ends lost 5 bases at V and 4 bases at J; junction bases unmatched: 6. The CDR3 is CATSPGLAGGWYEQYF. The CDR3 DNA follows: TGTGCCACCAGCCCGGGACTAGCGGGAGGTTGGTACGAGCAGTACTTC.